Reported below is one T cell receptor (beta chain). This clonotype was observed a few times. Its recognized antigen is unknown. Base quality data are lacking; no much larger clone is found one base away. This sample is part of a study of T-cell reconstitution after alpha-beta-depleted transplantation in children (dated by TCRdb to between 2015 and 2016). Some background on the complete study: T-cell immune reconstitution after TCRalphabeta/CD19-depleted allogeneic hematopoietic cell transplantation in children was quantitatively tracked in the study by means of TCR repertoire profiling. The research as a whole found: The apparently early recovery of alphabetaT-cell counts about two months after transplant reportedly depended on only several hundred rapidly expanded clones that came from non-depleted graft cells. The high TCRbeta diversity at day 60 in some patients was ascribed to recipient T cells and intrathymic progenitors that had survived conditioning. The frequencies of hyperexpanded clones fell over the following months, and after one year, T-cell counts and TCRbeta diversity were mostly attributed to newly produced T cells.

The V end loses 1 base and the J end loses 0 bases, and a stretch of 14 bases separates them. CDR1 SGHRS and CDR2 YFSETQ were looked up in the germline V gene. Inclusive of the bounding cysteine and phenylalanine, the CDR3 is 17 residues long. The CDR3 DNA has 51 bases and is translated from base 1. Preparation of the library involved PCR. Sequencing was carried out with an Illumina HiSeq 2500. TCR libraries were prepared with molecular barcoding, using unique molecular identifiers to normalize TCRbeta repertoire quantification. Using fastp at Q25 and MiXCR, TCRdb reprocessed the public reads and kept productive beta chains. Every entry covers one CDR3 protein and lists the most common genes and DNA from its rows. The sample yields hundreds of thousands of distinct CDR3 sequences; 13% were counted once. The ten largest make up over 2% of the sample. The treatment or condition label here, explained by the study, means: allogeneic hematopoietic cell transplantation with graft depleted of TCRalphabeta T cells and CD19 B cells. Transplant recipients were children who received TCRalphabeta/CD19-depleted allogeneic hematopoietic cell grafts.

The sequencing here drew on PBMCs, mostly from graft donor cells, taken 360 days after TCRalphabeta/CD19-depleted stem cell transplant. This clonotype was sampled from a male patient younger than 18 who had a stem cell transplant for acute myeloid leukemia, so the T cells may come from the graft donor. The chain was built from TRBV5-1 and TRBJ2-1; 6 matching bases give a weak D call of TRBD1. The CDR3 region reads CASSLYNRDGSYNEQFF. The nucleotide sequence is given as TGCGCCAGCAGCTTGTATAACAGGGACGGCTCCTACAATGAGCAGTTCTTC.